This TCR beta chain was identified in a study of T cells after posttransplantation cyclophosphamide. Clones were read by immunoSEQ multiplex PCR, and TCRdb kept only the in-frame ones, dropping some. Observed in the sample are about 2,900 clones, none of them singletons. Busulfan-fludarabine conditioning, marrow transplant, and cyclophosphamide on days +3 and +4 were administered. The V end was cut by 6 bases, the J end by 3 bases, with 9 bases between. Germline V gene lookup returns CDR1 SGDLS and CDR2 YYNGEE. The CDR3 contains 13 residues. This clone was found many times. The clonotype was recovered from a female patient in her fifties who received an allogeneic stem cell transplant from a related donor, was CMV-positive, and had no GVHD. The graft donor may account for some of the T cells. This sample comprised PBMCs, obtained after allogeneic stem cell transplant with posttransplant cyclophosphamide. V is TRBV9 and J is TRBJ2-2; tentative D call: TRBD1 (5 bases). The CDR3 loop reads CASTPGYTGELFF. The DNA of the CDR3 is TGTGCCAGCACCCCAGGGTACACCGGGGAGCTGTTTTTT. Complete variable domain (other parts from reference TRBV9 and TRBJ2-2): DSGVTQTPKHLITATGQRVTLRCSPRSGDLSVYWYQQSLDQGLQFLIQYYNGEERAKGNILERFSAQQFPDLHSELNLSSLELGDSALYFCASTPGYTGELFFGEGSRLTVL.